The 7 T cell receptor beta chains below come from one sample, sequenced in a study of shared clonotypes between healthy human individuals. Profiling relied on immunoSEQ multiplex PCR, and the TCRdb table lists in-frame clones only, not all of them. Of about 79,000 clones in the sample, around 57% were seen once. Input material: memory CD8+ T cells sorted from blood. The subset here: CD45RO+ cells pooled with CCR7-negative TemRA cells. The receptor set was obtained from a man aged 30 to 39 in good health.

The chain recombines TRBV10-1 with TRBJ2-5; 8 bases fit TRBD1. The ends lost 1 base at V and 5 bases at J; junction bases unmatched: 9. CDR3 size: 16 residues. Germline CDR1 reads WNHNN; CDR2 reads SYGVQD (reference sequence). The chain's CDR3 is CASSEFPQGGLETQYF. CDR3 sequence (DNA): TGCGCCAGCAGTGAGTTCCCACAGGGGGGCTTGGAGACCCAGTACTTC.

The rearrangement joins TRBV11-3 to TRBJ1-2; TRBD1 matches at 9 bases. The CDR3 extends over 15 amino acids. Germline V lookup: CDR1 SGHNT, CDR2 YENEEA. J was trimmed by 4 bases and V by 5 bases; bases with no gene match: 8. CDR3 sequence reads: CASSLWDRDVYGYTF. DNA for the CDR3: TGTGCCAGCAGCCTTTGGGACAGGGATGTCTATGGCTACACCTTC.

The count of this clone is one. The chain combines TRBV28 with TRBJ1-2, with a weak D call TRBD1 (5 bases). The V end was cut by 3 bases, the J end by 4 bases, with 9 bases between. CDR3 size: 13 residues. Germline CDR1 reads MDHEN; CDR2 reads SYDVKM. CDR3 residues: CASSLGQLYGYTF. The CDR3 region has the DNA TGTGCCAGCAGTTTGGGGCAGCTCTATGGCTACACCTTC.

The rearrangement joins TRBV13 to TRBJ2-5, with no clear D. The CDR3 contains 11 residues. Germline V gene data show CDR1 as PRHDT and CDR2 as FYEKMQ (reference sequence). With 2 bases removed from V and 5 bases from J, the gap between germline ends came to 3 bases. The DNA of the CDR3 is TGTGCCAGCAGCTTATATGAGACCCAGTACTTC. Its translation is CASSLYETQYF.

The rearrangement links TRBV6-6 to TRBJ2-2, with TRBD1 matching 9 bases. The germline CDR1 and CDR2 sequences are MNHNY and SVGAGI (reference sequence). The length of the CDR3 is 16 residues. Trimming took 2 bases from V and 8 from J; bases not matched to a gene: 9. The CDR3 spells CASSYGLQGAGGELFF. In DNA form, the CDR3 reads TGTGCCAGCAGTTACGGGTTACAGGGGGCTGGGGGGGAGCTGTTTTTT.

The V call is TRBV4-2, the J call TRBJ2-7; TRBD2 aligns across 8 bases. The CDR3 sequence is 15 residues long. With V trimmed by 1 base and J by 0 bases, 2 bases remained unmatched. Germline lookup yields CDR1 LGHNA and CDR2 YNFKEQ. The DNA for the CDR3 is TGTGCCAGCAGCCAAGGGGGACTAGTCTCCTACGAGCAGTACTTC. This translates into CASSQGGLVSYEQYF.

This clone was found many times. The V gene is TRBV9, the J gene TRBJ2-1; 7 bases match TRBD2. Looked up from germline, CDR1 is SGDLS and CDR2 is YYNGEE. CDR3 length: 15 amino acids. With 3 bases clipped from V and 8 bases from J, the junction kept 11 bases outside the gene matches. This CDR3 is CASSDVGGGTHEQFF. The CDR3 DNA follows: TGTGCCAGCAGCGATGTGGGGGGAGGGACCCATGAGCAGTTCTTC. The full variable domain, rest sourced from reference TRBV9 and TRBJ2-1, is DSGVTQTPKHLITATGQRVTLRCSPRSGDLSVYWYQQSLDQGLQFLIQYYNGEERAKGNILERFSAQQFPDLHSELNLSSLELGDSALYFCASSDVGGGTHEQFFGPGTRLTVL.